One sample yielded the 21 T cell receptor beta chains listed below, sequenced in a study of blood T cell repertoires in COVID-19. Generated by immunoSEQ multiplex PCR, the TCRdb table keeps only in-frame clones and is missing some. There are about 250,000 clones in the sample; 65% to 90% occur only once, and 5% to 6.5% lies in the top ten. Source material: peripheral blood. The receptors were sampled from a man aged 50 to 59 with COVID-19, enrolled during active disease.

This chain links TRBV19 with TRBJ2-7; TRBD1 matches 8 bases. Germline values: CDR1 LNHDA, CDR2 SQIVND (reference sequence). Trimming took 6 bases from V and 2 from J; bases not matched to a gene: 6. The CDR3 is 14 residues long. The CDR3 region has the DNA TGTGCCAGTAGAGGGGACAGGAGTCCCTACGAGCAGTACTTC. Its protein product is CASRGDRSPYEQYF. The variable domain in full, with the rest retrieved from reference TRBV19 and TRBJ2-7, is DGGITQSPKYLFRKEGQNVTLSCEQNLNHDAMYWYRQDPGQGLRLIYYSQIVNDFQKGDIAEGYSVSREKKESFPLTVTSAQKNPTAFYLCASRGDRSPYEQYFGPGTRLTVT.

The genes are TRBV15 and TRBJ2-7; 7 nucleotides align to TRBD1. Losses at the gene ends were 5 bases for V and 2 bases for J; bases not matched to a gene: 9. CDR3 length equals 15 residues. Germline values: CDR1 LNHNV, CDR2 YYDKDF (reference sequence). The CDR3 DNA follows: TGTGCCACCAGCCTCGGACAGGCTGGGCCCTACGAGCAGTACTTC. Protein: CATSLGQAGPYEQYF.

This sequence joins TRBV3-1 (or the pseudogene TRBV3-2) and TRBJ2-2; TRBD2 is a possible D gene (6 bases). Germline CDR1 reads LGHDT; CDR2 reads YNNKEL (reference sequence). CDR3 size: 16 residues. V was clipped by 4 bases and J by 2 bases, with 14 bases between them. This CDR3 reads CASSRQEGLNTGELFF. In DNA, the CDR3 is TGTGCCAGCAGCCGACAAGAGGGACTCAACACCGGGGAGCTGTTTTTT.

The J gene is TRBJ1-3, the V gene TRBV3-1 (or the pseudogene TRBV3-2); TRBD1 might be the D (5 bases). Germline values: CDR1 LGHDT, CDR2 YNNKEL (reference sequence). CDR3 length: 14 residues. V lost 4 bases and J 0 bases, leaving 7 bases between the germline ends. The CDR3 sequence is CASSPGGSGNTIYF. CDR3 DNA: TGTGCCAGCAGCCCCGGGGGCTCTGGAAACACCATATATTTT.

The chain recombines TRBV6-2 or TRBV6-3 with TRBJ2-7; 9 bases are shared with TRBD2. This CDR3 is built from 17 residues. In germline, CDR1 is MNHEY, CDR2 SVGEGT. Trimming at V came to 1 base and at J to 0 bases, leaving 7 bases not matched to a gene. CDR3 loop: CASSYWGSGGLSYEQYF. The CDR3 bases are TGTGCCAGCAGTTACTGGGGAAGCGGGGGGCTCTCCTACGAGCAGTACTTC.

The V gene is TRBV14, the J gene TRBJ2-3; a weak D match, TRBD2 (6 bases). Deletions cut 1 base from V and 4 bases from J, with 9 bases between. The CDR3 is made up of 14 amino acids. Germline CDR1 SGHDN, CDR2 FVKESK. DNA for the CDR3: TGTGCCAGCAGCCAAGTTTCGGGGGCAGATACGCAGTATTTT. Protein sequence: CASSQVSGADTQYF. Variable domain in full (rest from reference TRBV14 and TRBJ2-3): EAGVTQFPSHSVIEKGQTVTLRCDPISGHDNLYWYRRVMGKEIKFLLHFVKESKQDESGMPNNRFLAERTGGTYSTLKVQPAELEDSGVYFCASSQVSGADTQYFGPGTRLTVL.

The rearrangement links TRBV30 to TRBJ2-7; 7 bases agree with TRBD1. The CDR3 totals 13 residues. Germline V gene data show CDR1 as GTSNPN and CDR2 as SVGIG (reference sequence). As DNA, the CDR3 is TGTGCTGTGCAGGGGGTCAGAACCTACGAGCAGTACTTC. This codes for CAVQGVRTYEQYF.

The chain uses TRBV11-3 and TRBJ2-5; a weak D match, TRBD2 (6 bases). Germline CDR1 and CDR2: SGHNT and YENEEA. V dropped 2 bases and J dropped 3 bases, with 10 bases sitting between them. CDR3 length: 14 amino acids. The CDR3 here is CASSLSTGEETQYF. The DNA for the CDR3 is TGTGCCAGCAGCTTATCTACGGGGGAAGAGACCCAGTACTTC.

The J gene is TRBJ2-7, the V gene TRBV24-1, with D maybe TRBD1 (6 bases). Trimming stripped 5 bases from V and 0 bases from J, with 7 bases between. The CDR3 extends over 13 amino acids. Germline values: CDR1 KGHDR, CDR2 SFDVKD. The CDR3 DNA follows: TGTGCCACCAGTGGGGACAACTCCTACGAGCAGTACTTC. Protein: CATSGDNSYEQYF.

J is TRBJ1-5 and V is TRBV19; D is perhaps TRBD1 (5 bases). Germline V CDR1 and CDR2: LNHDA, SQIVND (reference sequence). There are 13 residues in the CDR3. V was shortened by 3 bases and J by 7 bases, with 10 bases between the two germline ends. CDR3 in amino acids: CASSMTRVQPQHF. CDR3 sequence (DNA): TGTGCCAGTAGTATGACCAGGGTGCAGCCCCAGCATTTT. Combining the CDR3 with reference TRBV19 and TRBJ1-5 gives the whole variable domain DGGITQSPKYLFRKEGQNVTLSCEQNLNHDAMYWYRQDPGQGLRLIYYSQIVNDFQKGDIAEGYSVSREKKESFPLTVTSAQKNPTAFYLCASSMTRVQPQHFGDGTRLSIL.

V usage is TRBV9 and J usage is TRBJ2-5; 7 bases map to TRBD2. The CDR3 is 15 amino acids. Germline loops: CDR1 SGDLS, CDR2 YYNGEE. V was pared by 4 bases and J by 4 bases, with 10 bases of the junction left unmatched. The CDR3 DNA reads TGTGCCAGCAGCACCGGGACTAACCGGGGAGAGACCCAGTACTTC. It specifies CASSTGTNRGETQYF.

This clone was found once. This chain uses TRBV5-1 with TRBJ2-2, with 8 positions matching TRBD2. The germline V gene encodes CDR1 SGHRS and CDR2 YFSETQ. This CDR3 comprises 14 residues. J lost 6 bases, V lost 8 bases, and 9 bases had no gene match. CDR3 region: CASRAGGDPGELFF. CDR3 DNA: TGCGCCAGTCGGGCCGGGGGGGACCCCGGGGAGCTGTTTTTT.

This chain joins TRBV6-5 and TRBJ2-7; the match to TRBD2 covers 8 bases. The CDR3 runs 16 residues. The trim removed 2 bases at V and 3 bases at J, leaving 9 bases unmatched. The V gene's germline CDR1 is MNHEY and CDR2 SVGAGI. The CDR3 region is CASSYGETSDFYEQYF. DNA for the CDR3: TGTGCCAGCAGTTACGGCGAGACTAGCGATTTCTACGAGCAGTACTTC.

The chain joins TRBV28 to TRBJ1-5; 9 nucleotides match TRBD1. Germline assignment: CDR1 MDHEN and CDR2 SYDVKM. This CDR3 region has 13 residues. V trimming: 7 bases; J trimming: 7 bases; junction bases outside the gene matches: 5. The chain's CDR3 is CASKQGARQPQHF. The CDR3 DNA is TGTGCCAGCAAACAGGGGGCCAGGCAGCCCCAGCATTTT.

This clone was seen just once. V usage is TRBV15 and J usage is TRBJ2-3, with 7 bases aligning to TRBD2. The germline gives CDR1 LNHNV, CDR2 YYDKDF (reference sequence). With V trimmed by 4 bases and J by 0 bases, 7 bases remained unmatched. CDR3 length equals 16 residues. The CDR3 DNA is TGTGCCACCAGCACTGCCGGGAGGTGGAGCACAGATACGCAGTATTTT. Protein: CATSTAGRWSTDTQYF.

V usage is TRBV14 and J usage is TRBJ1-1; TRBD1 might be the D (5 bases). This CDR3 is 14 amino acids long. Trimming pared 1 base from V and 4 bases from J, leaving 10 bases between. CDR1 and CDR2 from the germline V gene are SGHDN and FVKESK. The CDR3 is CASSQAAGGTEAFF. The CDR3 region has the DNA TGTGCCAGCAGCCAAGCCGCGGGGGGCACTGAAGCTTTCTTT.

The rearrangement links TRBV5-1 to TRBJ1-2; 12 nucleotides align to TRBD1. The CDR3 covers 14 residues. Germline CDR1 SGHRS, CDR2 YFSETQ. V shed 5 bases, J shed 7 bases, and the junction held 6 bases outside the gene matches. CDR3 protein: CASRRDRGLGGYTF. The CDR3 nucleotides are TGCGCCAGCAGGAGGGACAGGGGGCTCGGTGGCTACACCTTC.

The chain is built from TRBV7-9 and TRBJ2-1; 7 bases match TRBD1. The CDR3 extends over 13 amino acids. V shed 5 bases and J 6 bases; nucleotides not matched to a gene: 4. The germline V gene has CDR1 SEHNR and CDR2 FQNEAQ (reference sequence). Here the CDR3 reads CASSPGGGNEQFF. In nucleotides, the CDR3 is TGTGCCAGCAGCCCAGGGGGTGGCAATGAGCAGTTCTTC.

Written as DNA, the CDR3 is TGTGCCAGCAGCTCACCGAGGGGGGGGAACACCGGGGAGCTGTTTTTT. Translation gives CASSSPRGGNTGELFF. The chain is built from TRBV7-2 and TRBJ2-2, with D possibly TRBD2 on 7 matching bases. V lost 4 bases and J 1 base, leaving 13 bases between the germline ends. The CDR3 runs 16 residues. From germline, CDR1 is SGHTA and CDR2 FQGNSA.

This clone has just one count. J is TRBJ1-6 and V is TRBV28; TRBD1 matches at 10 bases. The CDR3 consists of 19 residues. Germline CDR1 MDHEN, CDR2 SYDVKM. Losses at the gene ends were 8 bases for V and 7 bases for J; bases not matched to a gene: 20. Here the CDR3 DNA reads TGTGCCAGCGGAACTCTAGAAAGGACAGGGGGTGAGGACAATTCACCCCTCCACTTT. It is translated as CASGTLERTGGEDNSPLHF.

This chain connects TRBV27 to TRBJ2-5, with 12 bases lining up with TRBD2. The trim removed 3 bases at V and 4 bases at J, leaving 9 bases unmatched. The CDR3 extends over 17 amino acids. CDR1 MNHEY and CDR2 SMNVEV come from the germline V gene (reference sequence). In DNA, the CDR3 is TGTGCCAGCAGTTTTGGGTCTAGCGGGGGGGCTCGAGAGACCCAGTACTTC. It codes for CASSFGSSGGARETQYF.